This T cell receptor (beta chain) was documented in a study of CD8 T cells in Susac syndrome (dated by TCRdb to about 2019). About the full investigation: Repertoire sequencing was used to test whether CD8+ T cell activation and differentiation in Susac syndrome was antigen driven.

Peripheral blood CD8+ and CD4+ T cells from healthy donors, Susac syndrome patients and multiple sclerosis patients were profiled by high-throughput TCR beta sequencing. The healthy donors served as controls matched for age and sex. Bulk CD8+ and CD4+ T cells were purified by magnetic negative isolation, whereas CD8+ TEMRA cells were enriched by FACS. Blood was drawn into EDTA tubes, processed within 24 hours, and PBMCs were isolated by density gradient centrifugation. PBMCs destined for TCR sequencing were cryopreserved in liquid nitrogen and later thawed in a 37 °C water bath. The sorted or isolated CD4+, CD8+ and CD8+ TEMRA cells had a purity of 90% or higher. RNA was extracted using the RNeasy kit, and roughly 0.5 to 1 microgram was reverse transcribed with random hexamers. The immunoSEQ multiplex PCR assay, which covers 54 Vbeta and 13 Jbeta segments, was used to amplify TCR beta CDR3 regions. Bias from PCR amplification was corrected by using a synthetic template baseline for primer optimization and for computational correction. The original methods were these. Reads were annotated to V, D and J genes per IMGT and analyzed with immunoSEQ Analyzer, keeping only productive sequences. Clonality was computed as one minus Shannon entropy normalized by log2 of the number of productive unique sequences. For each patient and control, public and private clones were evaluated within the 100 most prevalent clones. Clones were defined as Susac-specific when absent from the healthy and MS cohorts, from about 1,100 published viral clones and from other ImmuneACCESS disease sequences. TCRdb trimmed the raw reads at Q25, called clones with MiXCR and kept productive beta chains. Records with the same CDR3 protein are collapsed into one entry carrying the most frequent genes and DNA. In this record, the V and J calls reflect TCRdb's handling and not the investigators' own analysis. This sample holds over 95,000 distinct CDR3 sequences; about nine tenths were observed only once. The biggest ten clones account for about 0.14% of the sample.

A remark on this clonotype: What antigen it recognizes has not been identified. Within one base of it there is no much larger clone, and no base qualities were kept.

Broader findings and caveats from the paper: The number of individuals in the TCR sequencing and HLA analysis was recognized as being relatively small.

Sequences were obtained from CD4+ T cells from PBMCs. This receptor was taken from a human donor in good health.

CDR3 protein: CASSERGTGKNTGELFF. The bases are TGTGCCAGCAGTGAAAGGGGGACAGGGAAGAACACCGGGGAGCTGTTTTTT. The rearranged chain carries TRBV2 and TRBJ2-2, and TRBD1 aligns with 9 junction nucleotides. CDR1 and CDR2, looked up from the germline V gene, are SNHLY and FYNNEI. After removal of 2 bases from V and 1 base from J, the junction retains 5 bases not matched to a gene. The CDR3 contains 17 residues, cysteine and phenylalanine counted. The retained sequence is limited to the CDR3, 51 bases, with the frame set at the first base.